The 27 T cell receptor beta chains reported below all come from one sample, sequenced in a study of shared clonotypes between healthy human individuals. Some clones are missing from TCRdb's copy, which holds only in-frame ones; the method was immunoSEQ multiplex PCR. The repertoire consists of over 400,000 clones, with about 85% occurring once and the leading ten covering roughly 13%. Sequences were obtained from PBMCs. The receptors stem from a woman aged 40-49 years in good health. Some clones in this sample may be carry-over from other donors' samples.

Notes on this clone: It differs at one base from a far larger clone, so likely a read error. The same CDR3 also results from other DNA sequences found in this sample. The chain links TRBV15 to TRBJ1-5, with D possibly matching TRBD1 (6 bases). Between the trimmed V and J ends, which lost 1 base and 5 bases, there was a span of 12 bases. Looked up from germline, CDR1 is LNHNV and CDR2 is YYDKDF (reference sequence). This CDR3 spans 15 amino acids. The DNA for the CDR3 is TGTGCCACCAGCAGAGGGGGTGCAGGGGATCAGCCCCAGCATTTT. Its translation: CATSRGGAGDQPQHF.

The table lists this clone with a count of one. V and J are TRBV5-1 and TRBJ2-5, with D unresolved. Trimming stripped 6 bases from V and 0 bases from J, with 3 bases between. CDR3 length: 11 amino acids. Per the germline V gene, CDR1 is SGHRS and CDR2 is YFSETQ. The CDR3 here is CASTDQETQYF. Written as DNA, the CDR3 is TGCGCCAGCACCGACCAAGAGACCCAGTACTTC.

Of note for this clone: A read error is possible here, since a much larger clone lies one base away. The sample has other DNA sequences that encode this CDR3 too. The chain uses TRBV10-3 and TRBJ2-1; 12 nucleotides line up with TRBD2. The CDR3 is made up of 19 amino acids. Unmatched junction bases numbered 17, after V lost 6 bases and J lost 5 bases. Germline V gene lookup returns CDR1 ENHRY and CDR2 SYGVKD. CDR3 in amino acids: CAISEPGQLLAGGHNEQFF. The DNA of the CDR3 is TGTGCCATCAGCGAGCCAGGACAACTACTAGCGGGAGGACACAATGAGCAGTTCTTC.

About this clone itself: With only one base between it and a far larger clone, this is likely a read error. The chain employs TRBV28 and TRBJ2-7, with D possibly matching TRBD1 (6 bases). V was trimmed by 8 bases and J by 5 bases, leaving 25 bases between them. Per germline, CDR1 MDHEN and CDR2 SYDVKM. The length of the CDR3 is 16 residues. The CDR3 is CASGLGTGCMGHEQYF. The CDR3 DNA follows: TGTGCCAGCGGGTTGGGTACAGGGTGCATGGGGCACGAGCAGTACTTC. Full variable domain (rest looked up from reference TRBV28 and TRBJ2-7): DVKVTQSSRYLVKRTGEKVFLECVQDMDHENMFWYRQDPGLGLRLIYFSYDVKMKEKGDIPEGYSVSREKKERFSLILESASTNQTSMYLCASGLGTGCMGHEQYFGPGTRLTVT.

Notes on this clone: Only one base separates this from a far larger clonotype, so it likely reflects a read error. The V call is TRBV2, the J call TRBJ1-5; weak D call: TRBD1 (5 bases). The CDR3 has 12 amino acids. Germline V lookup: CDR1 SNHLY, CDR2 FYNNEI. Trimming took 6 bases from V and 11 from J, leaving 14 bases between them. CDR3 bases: TGTGCCAGCAGCCCAGGGACGGCGACCCAGCATTTT. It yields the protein CASSPGTATQHF.

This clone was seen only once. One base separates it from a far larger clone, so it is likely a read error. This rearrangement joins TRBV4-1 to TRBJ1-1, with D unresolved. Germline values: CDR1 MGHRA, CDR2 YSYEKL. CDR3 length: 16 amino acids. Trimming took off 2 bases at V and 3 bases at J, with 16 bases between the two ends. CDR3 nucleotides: TGCGCCAGCAGCCAAACTCTTCAAGACGAGGACACTGAAGCTTTCTTT. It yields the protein CASSQTLQDEDTEAFF.

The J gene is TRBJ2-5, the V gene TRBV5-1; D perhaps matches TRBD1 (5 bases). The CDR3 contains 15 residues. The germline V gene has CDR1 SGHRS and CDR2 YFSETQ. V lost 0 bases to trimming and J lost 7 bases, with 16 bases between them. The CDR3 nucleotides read TGCGCCAGCAGCTTGGTATTAGGGGAAAGCGTGACCCAGTACTTC. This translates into CASSLVLGESVTQYF. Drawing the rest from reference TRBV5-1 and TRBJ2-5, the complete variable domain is KAGVTQTPRYLIKTRGQQVTLSCSPISGHRSVSWYQQTPGQGLQFLFEYFSETQRNKGNFPGRFSGRQFSNSRSEMNVSTLELGDSALYLCASSLVLGESVTQYFGPGTRLLVL.

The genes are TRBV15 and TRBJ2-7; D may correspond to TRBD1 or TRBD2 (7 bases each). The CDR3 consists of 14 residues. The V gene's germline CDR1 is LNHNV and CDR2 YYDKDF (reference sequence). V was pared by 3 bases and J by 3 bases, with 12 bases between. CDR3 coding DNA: TGTGCCACCAGCAGGGGGGGGGACAGCTACGAGCAGTACTTC. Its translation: CATSRGGDSYEQYF.

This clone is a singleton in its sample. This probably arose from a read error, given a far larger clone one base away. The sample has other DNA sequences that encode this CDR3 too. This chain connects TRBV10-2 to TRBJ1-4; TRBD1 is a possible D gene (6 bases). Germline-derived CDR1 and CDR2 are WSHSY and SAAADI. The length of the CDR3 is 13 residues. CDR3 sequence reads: CASSEQGWEKLFF. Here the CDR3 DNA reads TGCGCCAGTAGTGAACAGGGATGGGAAAAACTGTTTTTT.

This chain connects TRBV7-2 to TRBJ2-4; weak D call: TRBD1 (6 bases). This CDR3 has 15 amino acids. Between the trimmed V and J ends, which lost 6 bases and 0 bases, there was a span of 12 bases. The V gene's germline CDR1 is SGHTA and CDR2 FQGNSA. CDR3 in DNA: TGTGCCAGCAGTTGGGACACCATAGCCAAAAACATTCAGTACTTC. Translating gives CASSWDTIAKNIQYF. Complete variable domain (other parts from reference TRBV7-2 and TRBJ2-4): GAGVSQSPSNKVTEKGKDVELRCDPISGHTALYWYRQSLGQGLEFLIYFQGNSAPDKSGLPSDRFSAERTGGSVSTLTIQRTQQEDSAVYLCASSWDTIAKNIQYFGAGTRLSVL.

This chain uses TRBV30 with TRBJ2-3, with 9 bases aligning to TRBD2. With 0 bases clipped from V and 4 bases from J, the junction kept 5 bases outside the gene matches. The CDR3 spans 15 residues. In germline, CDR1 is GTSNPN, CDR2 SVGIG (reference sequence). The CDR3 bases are TGTGCCTGGAGTGTCGGCGGGAGGGACTCAGATACGCAGTATTTT. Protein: CAWSVGGRDSDTQYF.

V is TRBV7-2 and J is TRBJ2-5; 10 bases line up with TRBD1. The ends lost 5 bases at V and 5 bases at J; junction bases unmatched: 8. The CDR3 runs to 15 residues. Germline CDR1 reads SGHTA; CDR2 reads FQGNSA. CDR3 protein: CASSPGTGVGETQYF. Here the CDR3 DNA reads TGTGCCAGCAGCCCCGGGACAGGGGTTGGGGAGACCCAGTACTTC.

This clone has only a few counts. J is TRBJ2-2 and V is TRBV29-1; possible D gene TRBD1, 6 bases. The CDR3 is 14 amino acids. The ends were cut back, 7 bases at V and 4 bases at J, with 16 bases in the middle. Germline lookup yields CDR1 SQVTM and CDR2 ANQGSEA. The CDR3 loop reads CSAPGVVGTGELFF. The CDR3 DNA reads TGCAGCGCCCCAGGGGTAGTGGGCACCGGGGAGCTGTTTTTT.

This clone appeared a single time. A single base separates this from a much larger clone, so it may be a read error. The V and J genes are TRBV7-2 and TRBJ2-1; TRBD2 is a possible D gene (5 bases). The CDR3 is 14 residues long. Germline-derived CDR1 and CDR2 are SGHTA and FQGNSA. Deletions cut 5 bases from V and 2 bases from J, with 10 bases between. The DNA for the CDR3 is TGTGCCAGCAGCCAAGCGGTCACCTACAATGAGCAGTTCTTC. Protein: CASSQAVTYNEQFF.

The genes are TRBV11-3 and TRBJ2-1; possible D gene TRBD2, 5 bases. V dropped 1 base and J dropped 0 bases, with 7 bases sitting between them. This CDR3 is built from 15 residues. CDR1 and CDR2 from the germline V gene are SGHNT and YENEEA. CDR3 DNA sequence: TGTGCCAGCAGCTTAGCGGGAATCTCCTACAATGAGCAGTTCTTC. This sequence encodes CASSLAGISYNEQFF.

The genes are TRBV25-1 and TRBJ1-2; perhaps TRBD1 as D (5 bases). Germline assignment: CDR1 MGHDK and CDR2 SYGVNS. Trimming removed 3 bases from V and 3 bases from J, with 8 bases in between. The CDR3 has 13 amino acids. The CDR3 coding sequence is TGTGCCAGCAGTGACAGGGTTGACTATGGCTACACCTTC. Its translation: CASSDRVDYGYTF.

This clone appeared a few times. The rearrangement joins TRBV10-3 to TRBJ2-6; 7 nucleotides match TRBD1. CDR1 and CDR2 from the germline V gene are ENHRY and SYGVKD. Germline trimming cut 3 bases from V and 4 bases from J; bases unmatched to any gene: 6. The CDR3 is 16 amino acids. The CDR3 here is CAISDHRGAGANVLTF. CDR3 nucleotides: TGTGCCATCAGTGATCACAGGGGAGCCGGGGCCAACGTCCTGACTTTC.

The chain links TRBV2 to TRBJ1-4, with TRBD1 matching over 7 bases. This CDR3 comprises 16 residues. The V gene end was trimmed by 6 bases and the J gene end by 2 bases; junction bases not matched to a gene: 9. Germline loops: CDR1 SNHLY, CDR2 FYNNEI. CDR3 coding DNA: TGTGCCAGCAGCGACAGGGCTCTCGGTACTAATGAAAAACTGTTTTTT. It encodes CASSDRALGTNEKLFF.

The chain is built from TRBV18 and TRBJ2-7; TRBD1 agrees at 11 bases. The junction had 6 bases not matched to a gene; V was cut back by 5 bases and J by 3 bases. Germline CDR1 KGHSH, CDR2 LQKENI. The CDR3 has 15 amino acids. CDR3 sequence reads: CASSAAGTGGYEQYF. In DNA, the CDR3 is TGTGCCAGCTCAGCCGCCGGGACAGGGGGCTACGAGCAGTACTTC.

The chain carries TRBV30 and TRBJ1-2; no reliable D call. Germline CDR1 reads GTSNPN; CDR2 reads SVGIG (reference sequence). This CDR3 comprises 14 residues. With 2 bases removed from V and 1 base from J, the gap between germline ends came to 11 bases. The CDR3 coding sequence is TGTGCCTGGAGTTTATTGGGAGTTAACTATGGCTACACCTTC. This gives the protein CAWSLLGVNYGYTF.

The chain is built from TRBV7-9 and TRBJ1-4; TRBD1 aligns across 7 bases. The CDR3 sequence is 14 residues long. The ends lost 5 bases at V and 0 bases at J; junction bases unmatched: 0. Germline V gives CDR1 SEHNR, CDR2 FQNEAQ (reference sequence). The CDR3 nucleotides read TGTGCCAGCAGCGACAGGGCAACTAATGAAAAACTGTTTTTT. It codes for CASSDRATNEKLFF. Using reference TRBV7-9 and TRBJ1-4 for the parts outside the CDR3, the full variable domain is DTGVSQNPRHKITKRGQNVTFRCDPISEHNRLYWYRQTLGQGPEFLTYFQNEAQLEKSRLLSDRFSAERPKGSFSTLEIQRTEQGDSAMYLCASSDRATNEKLFFGSGTQLSVL.

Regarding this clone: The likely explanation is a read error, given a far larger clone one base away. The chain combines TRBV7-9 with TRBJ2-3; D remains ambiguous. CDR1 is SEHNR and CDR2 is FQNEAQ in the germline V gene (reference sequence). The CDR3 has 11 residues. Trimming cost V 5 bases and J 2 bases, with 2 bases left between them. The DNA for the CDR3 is TGTGCCAGCAGCATCACAGATACGCAGTATTTT. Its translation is CASSITDTQYF.

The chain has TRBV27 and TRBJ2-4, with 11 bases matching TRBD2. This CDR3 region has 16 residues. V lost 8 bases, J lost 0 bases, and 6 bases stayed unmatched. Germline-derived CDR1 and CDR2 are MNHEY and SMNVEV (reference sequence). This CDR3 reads CASYLAGGLAKNIQYF. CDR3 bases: TGTGCCAGCTACCTAGCGGGGGGACTAGCCAAAAACATTCAGTACTTC.

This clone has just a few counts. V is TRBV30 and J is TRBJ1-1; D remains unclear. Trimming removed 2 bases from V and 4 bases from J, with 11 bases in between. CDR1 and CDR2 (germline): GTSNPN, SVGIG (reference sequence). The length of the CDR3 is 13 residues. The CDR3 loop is CAWSRRWGTEAFF. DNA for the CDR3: TGTGCCTGGAGTAGGAGGTGGGGCACTGAAGCTTTCTTT. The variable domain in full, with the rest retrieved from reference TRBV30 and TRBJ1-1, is SQTIHQWPATLVQPVGSPLSLECTVEGTSNPNLYWYRQAAGRGLQLLFYSVGIGQISSEVPQNLSASRPQDRQFILSSKKLLLSDSGFYLCAWSRRWGTEAFFGQGTRLTVV.

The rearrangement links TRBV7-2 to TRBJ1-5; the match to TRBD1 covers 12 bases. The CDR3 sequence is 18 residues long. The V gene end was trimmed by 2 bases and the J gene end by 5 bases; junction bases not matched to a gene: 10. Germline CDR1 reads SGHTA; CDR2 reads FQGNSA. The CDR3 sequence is CASSLMYGTGGTDQPQHF. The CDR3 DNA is TGTGCCAGCAGCTTAATGTATGGGACAGGGGGCACGGATCAGCCCCAGCATTTT. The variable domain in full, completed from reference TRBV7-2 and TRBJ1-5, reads GAGVSQSPSNKVTEKGKDVELRCDPISGHTALYWYRQSLGQGLEFLIYFQGNSAPDKSGLPSDRFSAERTGGSVSTLTIQRTQQEDSAVYLCASSLMYGTGGTDQPQHFGDGTRLSIL.

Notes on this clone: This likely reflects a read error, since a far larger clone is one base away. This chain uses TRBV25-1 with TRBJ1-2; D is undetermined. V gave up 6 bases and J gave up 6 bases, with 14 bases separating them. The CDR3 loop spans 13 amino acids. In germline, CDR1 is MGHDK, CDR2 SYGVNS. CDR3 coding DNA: TGTGCCAGCAGGGGCGGTCAAGCGGATGGCTACACCTTC. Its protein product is CASRGGQADGYTF.

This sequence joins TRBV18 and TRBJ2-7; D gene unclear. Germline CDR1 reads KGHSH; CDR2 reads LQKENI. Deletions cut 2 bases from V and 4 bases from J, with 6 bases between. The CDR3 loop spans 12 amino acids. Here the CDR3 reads CASSPGRYEQYF. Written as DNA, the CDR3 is TGTGCCAGCTCACCAGGAAGGTACGAGCAGTACTTC.